The 27 T cell receptor beta chains given below trace back to one sample, sequenced in a study of blood T cells in healthy people across ages. A J-beta primer mix and a sample-barcoded 5' primer were used in a second PCR of about 7 to 12 cycles. TCRdb redid the calling of the 5' RACE reads with MiXCR, one entry per CDR3 protein. The repertoire has about 1.8 million distinct CDR3 sequences, about 50% of them found once; the top ten carry approximately 2.1%. Material: blood. Every receptor here comes from a woman aged 40 to 49 in good health.

The V gene is TRBV29-1, the J gene TRBJ2-1; D unclear. This CDR3 is 14 amino acids long. From germline, CDR1 is SQVTM and CDR2 ANQGSEA. V lost 3 bases and J lost 5, with 14 bases in between. The CDR3 coding sequence is TGCAGCGTTGAGCCACGCTCTAGAGACAATGAGCAGTTCTTC. Its protein is CSVEPRSRDNEQFF.

The CDR3 spells CASNKDGASTDTQYF. CDR3 nucleotide sequence: TGTGCCAGCAATAAGGACGGGGCCAGCACAGATACGCAGTATTTT. The chain combines TRBV2 with TRBJ2-3, with D perhaps assigned TRBD1 or TRBD2 (5 bases each). V gave up 7 bases and J gave up 0 bases, with 14 bases separating them. The CDR3 length is 15 residues. CDR1 SNHLY and CDR2 FYNNEI come from the germline V gene.

The rearrangement links TRBV18 to TRBJ2-1, with 10 bases aligning to TRBD2. Losses at the gene ends were 5 bases for V and 4 bases for J; bases not matched to a gene: 5. This CDR3 is 15 amino acids long. CDR1 is KGHSH, CDR2 LQKENI, per germline. The CDR3 reads CASSDTSGVYNEQFF. The CDR3 DNA reads TGTGCCAGCTCAGATACTAGCGGGGTATACAATGAGCAGTTCTTC.

This clonotype was detected a few times. This sequence may be a read error, since a much larger clone differs from it by one base. The chain employs TRBV20-1 and TRBJ2-7, with 14 bases fitting TRBD2. CDR3 length: 14 amino acids. Germline V gene data show CDR1 as DFQATT and CDR2 as SNEGSKA (reference sequence). J lost 10 bases, V lost 5 bases, and 10 bases had no gene match. CDR3 residues: CSARLAGGLEAQYF. The DNA of the CDR3 is TGCAGTGCTCGACTAGCGGGGGGGCTTGAGGCCCAGTACTTC.

This chain links TRBV9 with TRBJ2-5; TRBD1 might be the D (6 bases). Trimming left V 2 bases short and J 7 bases short, with 21 bases between. The CDR3 is made up of 16 amino acids. Per germline, CDR1 SGDLS and CDR2 YYNGEE. CDR3 sequence reads: CASSVAFNTGLGTQYF. CDR3 sequence (DNA): TGTGCCAGCAGCGTCGCCTTTAACACAGGGCTAGGGACCCAGTACTTC.

The V and J genes are TRBV27 and TRBJ2-5, with D perhaps TRBD1 (6 bases). CDR1 and CDR2 (germline): MNHEY, SMNVEV (reference sequence). Trimming pared 6 bases from V and 4 bases from J, leaving 18 bases between. The CDR3 has 15 amino acids. As DNA, the CDR3 is TGTGCCAGCAGCTCCCTGGACAGCAGAAGAGAGACCCAGTACTTC. Protein: CASSSLDSRRETQYF.

This clonotype was seen only a few times. The chain joins TRBV9 to TRBJ1-6; 9 bases fit TRBD1. Unmatched junction bases numbered 8, after V lost 3 bases and J lost 10 bases. This CDR3 region has 15 residues. CDR1 is SGDLS, CDR2 YYNGEE, per germline. This CDR3 is CASSAPGQGISPLHF. DNA for the CDR3: TGTGCCAGCAGCGCCCCGGGACAGGGAATCTCACCCCTCCACTTT.

This rearrangement joins TRBV28 to TRBJ2-3; D gene ambiguous. The length of the CDR3 is 15 residues. V lost 5 bases and J lost 1, with 13 bases in between. Looked up from germline, CDR1 is MDHEN and CDR2 is SYDVKM. DNA for the CDR3: TGTGCCAGCAGTCCTCCCAGTGGACGCACAGATACGCAGTATTTT. This codes for CASSPPSGRTDTQYF.

This clonotype was detected only a few times. The rearrangement uses TRBV9 and TRBJ2-3; possibly TRBD2 for D (6 bases). CDR1 SGDLS and CDR2 YYNGEE come from the germline V gene. V lost 4 bases, J lost 1 base, and 22 bases lay in between. CDR3 length: 18 amino acids. The CDR3 loop reads CASSPNWRGGKGTDTQYF. CDR3 nucleotide sequence: TGTGCCAGCAGCCCAAATTGGAGGGGCGGGAAGGGCACAGATACGCAGTATTTT.

Remarks on this clonotype: A junction boundary mismatches the germline segment, possibly from a read error. V and J are TRBV9 and TRBJ2-3, with 7 positions matching TRBD1. The CDR3 sequence is 13 residues long. Germline V gene lookup returns CDR1 SGDLS and CDR2 YYNGEE. CDR3 protein: CASSEDGTDTQCF. The CDR3 bases are TGTGCCAGCAGCGAGGACGGGACAGATACGCAGTGTTTT.

This clonotype has just a few counts. The chain is built from TRBV20-1 and TRBJ2-1; D remains unclear. Trimming pared 5 bases from V and 5 bases from J, leaving 10 bases between. The CDR3 is made up of 12 amino acids. Germline V gives CDR1 DFQATT, CDR2 SNEGSKA (reference sequence). CDR3 residues: CSAGRTDNEQFF. CDR3 coding DNA: TGCAGTGCTGGTAGGACGGACAATGAGCAGTTCTTC.

J is TRBJ2-1 and V is TRBV7-2, with TRBD2 matching 9 bases. Germline V CDR1 and CDR2: SGHTA, FQGNSA. CDR3 size: 15 residues. J gave up 8 bases and V 3 bases, and 8 bases lay outside the gene matches. CDR3 nucleotide sequence: TGTGCCAGCAGCTTGGCGGGGGGGCTACGAGATGAGCAGTTCTTC. Encoded protein: CASSLAGGLRDEQFF.

Worth noting for this clonotype: The junction does not match germline at one end; this may be a read error. This chain connects TRBV5-6 to TRBJ1-6; 10 bases align to TRBD1. There are 14 residues in the CDR3. Germline CDR1 SGHDT, CDR2 YYEEEE. CDR3 in DNA: TGTGCCAGCAGCCCTGGGACAGGGGAGTTACCCCCCCACTTT. This translates into CASSPGTGELPPHF. The variable domain in full, with the rest retrieved from reference TRBV5-6 and TRBJ1-6, is DAGVTQSPTHLIKTRGQQVTLRCSPKSGHDTVSWYQQALGQGPQFIFQYYEEEERQRGNFPDRFSGHQFPNYSSELNVNALLLGDSALYLCASSPGTGELPPHFGNGTRLTVT.

The V gene is TRBV9, the J gene TRBJ2-1; D is perhaps TRBD2 (5 bases). The last part of the DNA fits TRBJ2-7 better; the J call may be wrong. CDR1 is SGDLS and CDR2 is YYNGEE in the germline V gene. This CDR3 has 14 amino acids. This chain's CDR3 is CASNSGLSYNEQYF. CDR3 DNA sequence: TGTGCCAGCAACTCGGGATTGAGCTACAATGAGCAGTACTTC.

The rearrangement links TRBV28 to TRBJ1-2; D unresolved. Trimming stripped 7 bases from V and 7 bases from J, with 22 bases between. This CDR3 has 15 residues. CDR1 MDHEN and CDR2 SYDVKM come from the germline V gene. CDR3 DNA sequence: TGTGCCAGCATGGGCGTCGGACGACCTCCTACTGGCTACACCTTC. This gives the protein CASMGVGRPPTGYTF.

V gene TRBV28 combines with J gene TRBJ2-5; perhaps TRBD1 as D (6 bases). Germline V CDR1 and CDR2: MDHEN, SYDVKM. V gave up 6 bases and J gave up 4 bases, with 15 bases separating them. CDR3 size: 14 residues. The CDR3 loop is CASSMQQGRETQYF. DNA of the CDR3: TGTGCCAGCAGCATGCAACAGGGAAGAGAGACCCAGTACTTC.

This clonotype was seen a handful of times. The chain carries TRBV6-5 and TRBJ2-3; maybe TRBD1 (6 bases). The CDR3 extends over 14 amino acids. V was trimmed by 8 bases and J by 4 bases, leaving 16 bases between them. CDR1 is MNHEY and CDR2 is SVGAGI in the germline V gene. In DNA, the CDR3 is TGTGCCAGCTCTACTAGGGGGATCGCAGATACGCAGTATTTT. Its protein product is CASSTRGIADTQYF.

As concerns this clonotype: The CDR3 ends on some other residue instead of the conserved phenylalanine or tryptophan, so this is likely a read error. The chain employs TRBV6-1 and TRBJ2-7, with a possible D match to TRBD2 (6 bases). Germline V gene lookup returns CDR1 MNHNS and CDR2 SASEGT. The germline V and J ends were trimmed by 1 base and 4 bases, with 11 bases remaining between them. CDR3 size: 14 residues. The CDR3 DNA reads as TGTGCCAGCAGTGAAGACCCGCGGGGATACGAGCAGTACCTC. Amino acids: CASSEDPRGYEQYL.

The chain uses TRBV5-1 and TRBJ2-1; 8 nucleotides agree with TRBD1. Trimming removed 4 bases from V and 0 bases from J; junction bases left unmatched: 6. The CDR3 consists of 16 residues. From germline, CDR1 is SGHRS and CDR2 YFSETQ. The chain's CDR3 is CASSLGQVNSYNEQFF. CDR3 nucleotides: TGCGCCAGCAGCCTGGGACAGGTAAACTCCTACAATGAGCAGTTCTTC.

This clonotype was detected only once. This chain uses TRBV6-2 or TRBV6-3 with TRBJ2-5; D could derive from TRBD1 or TRBD2 (6 bases each). V shed 2 bases and J shed 2 bases, with 15 bases lying between them. The length of the CDR3 is 16 residues. The V gene's germline CDR1 is MNHEY and CDR2 SVGEGT. The chain's CDR3 is CASSYVVGGAQETQYF. CDR3 in DNA: TGTGCCAGCAGTTACGTGGTCGGGGGCGCGCAAGAGACCCAGTACTTC.

Only a few counts were recorded for this clonotype. The rearrangement joins TRBV20-1 to TRBJ2-1; 7 bases map to TRBD1. V shed 6 bases, J shed 13 bases, and the junction held 18 bases outside the gene matches. Germline V gene lookup returns CDR1 DFQATT and CDR2 SNEGSKA (reference sequence). The CDR3 has 14 amino acids. The CDR3 is CSATGTATQETQFF. CDR3 nucleotides: TGCAGTGCAACTGGGACAGCAACTCAAGAGACCCAGTTCTTC.

The chain has TRBV2 and TRBJ2-5; D gene ambiguous. V dropped 1 base and J dropped 5 bases, with 14 bases sitting between them. Germline V gene sequence: CDR1 SNHLY, CDR2 FYNNEI. The CDR3 covers 15 residues. CDR3 loop: CASSEGLSNVETQYF. The CDR3 DNA follows: TGTGCCAGCAGTGAAGGCCTAAGTAATGTCGAGACCCAGTACTTC.

The gene calls are TRBV28 and TRBJ2-3; 8 bases align to TRBD2. Germline CDR1 reads MDHEN; CDR2 reads SYDVKM. The CDR3 consists of 17 residues. Trimming at V came to 8 bases and at J to 4 bases, leaving 17 bases not matched to a gene. This CDR3 is CASVPGGAVGRSDTQYF. CDR3 coding DNA: TGTGCCAGCGTCCCCGGGGGGGCCGTTGGGAGGTCAGATACGCAGTATTTT.

The J gene is TRBJ1-2, the V gene TRBV7-2; perhaps TRBD1 as D (6 bases). CDR1 and CDR2 (germline): SGHTA, FQGNSA. V gave up 5 bases and J gave up 4 bases, with 14 bases separating them. The CDR3 length is 14 residues. The CDR3 DNA reads as TGTGCCAGCAGCACTCGACAGGACAGCTATGGCTACACCTTC. Translated: CASSTRQDSYGYTF.

This chain links TRBV5-1 with TRBJ1-1; 7 bases line up with TRBD1. This CDR3 is built from 12 residues. V dropped 4 bases and J dropped 10; count of bases not matched to a gene: 7. Per the germline V gene, CDR1 is SGHRS and CDR2 is YFSETQ. CDR3 coding DNA: TGCGCCAGCAGCGCCGGGACAGTTGGAGCTTTCTTT. Amino acid sequence: CASSAGTVGAFF. The variable domain in full, completed from reference TRBV5-1 and TRBJ1-1, reads KAGVTQTPRYLIKTRGQQVTLSCSPISGHRSVSWYQQTPGQGLQFLFEYFSETQRNKGNFPGRFSGRQFSNSRSEMNVSTLELGDSALYLCASSAGTVGAFFGQGTRLTVV.

This clonotype was seen only a few times. This chain connects TRBV7-6 to TRBJ2-1; 7 nucleotides line up with TRBD1. Germline CDR1 and CDR2: SGHVS and FNYEAQ. CDR3 length equals 17 residues. The V gene end was trimmed by 5 bases and the J gene end by 0 bases; junction bases not matched to a gene: 10. CDR3 residues: CASSPWDSQSSYNEQFF. The CDR3 nucleotides read TGTGCCAGCAGCCCGTGGGACAGCCAGAGCTCCTACAATGAGCAGTTCTTC.

DNA of the CDR3: TGTGCCAGCAGTTACTCGGGGGAATCGAATGAGCAGTACTTC. It encodes CASSYSGESNEQYF. This chain uses TRBV6-5 with TRBJ2-5; tentatively, D is TRBD1 or TRBD2 (5 bases each). Germline loops: CDR1 MNHEY, CDR2 SVGAGI. The germline V and J ends were trimmed by 0 bases and 11 bases, with 16 bases remaining between them. The CDR3 covers 14 residues.